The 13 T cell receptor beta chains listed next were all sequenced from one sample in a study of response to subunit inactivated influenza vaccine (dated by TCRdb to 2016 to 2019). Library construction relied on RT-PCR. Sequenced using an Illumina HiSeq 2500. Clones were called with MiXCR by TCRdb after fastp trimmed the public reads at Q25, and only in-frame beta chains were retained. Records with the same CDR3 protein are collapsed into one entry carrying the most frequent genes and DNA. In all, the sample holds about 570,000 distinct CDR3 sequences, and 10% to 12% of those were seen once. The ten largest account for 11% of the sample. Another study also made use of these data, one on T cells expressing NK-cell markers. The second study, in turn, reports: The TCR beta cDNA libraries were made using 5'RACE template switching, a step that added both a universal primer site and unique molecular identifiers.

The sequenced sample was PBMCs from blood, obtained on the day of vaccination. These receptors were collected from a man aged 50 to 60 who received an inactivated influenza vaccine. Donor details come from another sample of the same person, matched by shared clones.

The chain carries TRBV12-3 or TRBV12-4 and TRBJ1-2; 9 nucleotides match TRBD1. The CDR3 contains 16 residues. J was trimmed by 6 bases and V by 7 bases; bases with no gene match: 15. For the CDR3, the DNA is TGTGCCAGCACCCTAAGGGCGACAGGGGGTACTCATGGCTACACCTTC. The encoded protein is CASTLRATGGTHGYTF.

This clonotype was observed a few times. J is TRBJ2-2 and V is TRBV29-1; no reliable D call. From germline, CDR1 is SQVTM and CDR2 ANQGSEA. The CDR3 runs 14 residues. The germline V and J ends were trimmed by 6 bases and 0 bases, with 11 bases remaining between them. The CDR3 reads CSVKAQTNTGELFF. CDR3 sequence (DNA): TGCAGCGTCAAGGCGCAGACGAACACCGGGGAGCTGTTTTTT.

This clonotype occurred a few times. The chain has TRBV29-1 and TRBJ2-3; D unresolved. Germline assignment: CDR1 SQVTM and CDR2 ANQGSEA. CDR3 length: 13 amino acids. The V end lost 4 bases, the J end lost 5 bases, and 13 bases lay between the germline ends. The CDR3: CSVAGLPGDTQYF. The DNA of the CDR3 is TGCAGCGTTGCGGGCCTTCCAGGAGATACGCAGTATTTT.

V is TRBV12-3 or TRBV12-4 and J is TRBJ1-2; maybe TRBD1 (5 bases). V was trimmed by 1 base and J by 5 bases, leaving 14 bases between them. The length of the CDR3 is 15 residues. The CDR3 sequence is CASSLGREVLYGYTF. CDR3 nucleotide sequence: TGTGCCAGCAGTTTAGGCAGGGAGGTCCTATATGGCTACACCTTC.

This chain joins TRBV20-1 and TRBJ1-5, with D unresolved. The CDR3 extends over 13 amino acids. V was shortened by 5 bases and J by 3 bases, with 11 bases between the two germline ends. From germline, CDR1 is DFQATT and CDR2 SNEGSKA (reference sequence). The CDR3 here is CSARTATNQPQHF. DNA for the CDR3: TGCAGTGCTCGCACAGCGACCAATCAGCCCCAGCATTTT.

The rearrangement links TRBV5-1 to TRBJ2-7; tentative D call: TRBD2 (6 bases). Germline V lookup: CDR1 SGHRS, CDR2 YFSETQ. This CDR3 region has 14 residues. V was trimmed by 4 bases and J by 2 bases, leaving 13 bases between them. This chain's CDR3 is CASSTRLVTYEQYF. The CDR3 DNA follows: TGCGCCAGCAGCACACGACTAGTCACCTACGAGCAGTACTTC.

CDR3 DNA sequence: TGTGCCAGCTCACATGGACTTCCCTCATCCTACAATGAGCAGTTCTTC. Its translation is CASSHGLPSSYNEQFF. This rearrangement joins TRBV18 to TRBJ2-1; D is possibly TRBD2 (5 bases). Germline V gene sequence: CDR1 KGHSH, CDR2 LQKENI. The CDR3 consists of 16 residues. V was cut by 4 bases and J by 1 base, with 14 bases left in between. The variable domain in full, completed from reference TRBV18 and TRBJ2-1, reads NAGVMQNPRHLVRRRGQEARLRCSPMKGHSHVYWYRQLPEEGLKFMVYLQKENIIDESGMPKERFSAEFPKEGPSILRIQQVVRGDSAAYFCASSHGLPSSYNEQFFGPGTRLTVL.

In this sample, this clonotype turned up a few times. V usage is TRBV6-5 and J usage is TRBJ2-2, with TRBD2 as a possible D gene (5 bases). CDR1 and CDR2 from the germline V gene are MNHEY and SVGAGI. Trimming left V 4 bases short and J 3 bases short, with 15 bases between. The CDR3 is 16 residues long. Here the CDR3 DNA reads TGTGCCAGCAGTTCGCCAAATGGGCGGGACACCGGGGAGCTGTTTTTT. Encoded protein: CASSSPNGRDTGELFF.

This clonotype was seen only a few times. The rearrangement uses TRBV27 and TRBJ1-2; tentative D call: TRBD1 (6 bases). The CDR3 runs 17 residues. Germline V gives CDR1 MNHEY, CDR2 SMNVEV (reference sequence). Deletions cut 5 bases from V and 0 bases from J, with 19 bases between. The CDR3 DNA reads TGTGCCAGCAGTCCTCAAGGACAGTCCCTTCCTAACTATGGCTACACCTTC. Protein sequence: CASSPQGQSLPNYGYTF.

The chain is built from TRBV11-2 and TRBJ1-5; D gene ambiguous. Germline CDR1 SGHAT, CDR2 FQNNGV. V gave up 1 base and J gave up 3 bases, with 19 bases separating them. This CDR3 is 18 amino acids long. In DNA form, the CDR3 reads TGTGCCAGCAGCTTAGTAGCCTCTCTGGGCACCTACAATCAGCCCCAGCATTTT. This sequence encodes CASSLVASLGTYNQPQHF.

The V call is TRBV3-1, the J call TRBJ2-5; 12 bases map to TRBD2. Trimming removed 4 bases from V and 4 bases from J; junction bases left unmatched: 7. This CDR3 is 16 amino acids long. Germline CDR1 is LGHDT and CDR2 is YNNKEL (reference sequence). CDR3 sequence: CASSPRTSGIGETQYF. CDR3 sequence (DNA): TGTGCCAGCAGCCCCCGGACTAGCGGGATCGGAGAGACCCAGTACTTC.

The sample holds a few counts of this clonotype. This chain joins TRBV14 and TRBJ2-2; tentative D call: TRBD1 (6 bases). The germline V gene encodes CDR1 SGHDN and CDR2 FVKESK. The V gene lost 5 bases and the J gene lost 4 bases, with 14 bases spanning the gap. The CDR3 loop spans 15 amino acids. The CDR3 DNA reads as TGTGCCAGCAGCAGGGACACTTCCTTCACCGGGGAGCTGTTTTTT. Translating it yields CASSRDTSFTGELFF.

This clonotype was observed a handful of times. The CDR3 loop is CASRRTLDTQYF. The DNA of the CDR3 is TGTGCCAGCAGGCGGACTCTTGATACGCAGTATTTT. V and J are TRBV6-2 or TRBV6-3 and TRBJ2-3, with D perhaps TRBD2 (5 bases). Trimming shortened V by 6 bases and J by 6 bases, and 10 bases separated the two germline ends. Germline V gene lookup returns CDR1 MNHEY and CDR2 SVGEGT. The CDR3 spans 12 residues.